This T cell receptor beta chain was sequenced in a study of T cells after posttransplantation cyclophosphamide. Only in-frame clones appear in the TCRdb table, and some are missing; sequencing was by immunoSEQ multiplex PCR. The sample holds more than 9,000 clones, and no clone turns up only once. Cyclophosphamide on days +3 and +4 followed busulfan-fludarabine conditioning and a marrow graft. The table lists this clone with many counts. CDR3 length: 11 amino acids. Germline CDR1 is SQVTM and CDR2 is ANQGSEA. V lost 4 bases and J lost 5, with 8 bases in between. Sequenced material: PBMCs, taken after allogeneic stem cell transplant with posttransplant cyclophosphamide. The chain couples TRBV29-1 to TRBJ1-2; unclear D gene. The clonotype originates from a female patient aged 40-50 years who received an allogeneic stem cell transplant from a related donor, was CMV-positive, and had no GVHD. Some T cells may have come from the graft donor. The CDR3 DNA sequence: TGCAGCGTTGCGATGCGATATGGCTACACCTTC. Translated, it gives CSVAMRYGYTF. The full variable domain, in which reference TRBV29-1 and TRBJ1-2 provide the parts outside the CDR3, is SAVISQKPSRDICQRGTSLTIQCQVDSQVTMMFWYRQQPGQSLTLIATANQGSEATYESGFVIDKFPISRPNLTFSTLTVSNMSPEDSSIYLCSVAMRYGYTFGSGTRLTVV.